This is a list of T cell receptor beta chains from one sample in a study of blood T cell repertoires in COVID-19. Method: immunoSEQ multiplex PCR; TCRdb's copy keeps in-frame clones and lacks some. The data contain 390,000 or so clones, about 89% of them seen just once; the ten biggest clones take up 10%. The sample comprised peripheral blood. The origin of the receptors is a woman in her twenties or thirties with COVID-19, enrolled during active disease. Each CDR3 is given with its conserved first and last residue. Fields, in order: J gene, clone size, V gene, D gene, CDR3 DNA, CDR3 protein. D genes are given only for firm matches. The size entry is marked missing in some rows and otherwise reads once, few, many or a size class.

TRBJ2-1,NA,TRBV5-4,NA,TGTGCCAGCAGCTTGAGAGGCGGAGCGAACAATGAGCAGTTCTTC,CASSLRGGANNEQFF
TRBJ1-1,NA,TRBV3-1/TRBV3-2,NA,TGTGCCAGCAGCCAGGTCTTCGGGATGAACACTGAAGCTTTCTTT,CASSQVFGMNTEAFF
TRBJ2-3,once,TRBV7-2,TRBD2,TGTGCCAGCAGCTTAGCACTAGCGGAGAGGGATACGCAGTATTTT,CASSLALAERDTQYF
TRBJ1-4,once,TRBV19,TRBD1,TGTGCCAGTAGAGGTTGGGGACAGGGAAATGAAAAACTGTTTTTT,CASRGWGQGNEKLFF
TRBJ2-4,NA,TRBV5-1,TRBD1,TGCGCCAGCAGCTTGGAGGGGACAGGGAAAAACATTCAGTACTTC,CASSLEGTGKNIQYF
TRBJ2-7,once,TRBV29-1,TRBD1,TGCAGTGGCGGCGGGACAGGGGATTCCTACGAGCAGTACTTC,CSGGGTGDSYEQYF
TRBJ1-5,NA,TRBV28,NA,TGTGCCAGCAGCCAAACCCGGACACCCAGTAATCAGCCCCAGCATTTT,CASSQTRTPSNQPQHF
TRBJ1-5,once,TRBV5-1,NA,TGCGCCAGCAGCCAACCCTCTGGAGATAGCAATCAGCCCCAGCATTTT,CASSQPSGDSNQPQHF
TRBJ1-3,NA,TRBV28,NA,TGTGCCAGCACCCTACCGAGGGGGACTGGAAACACCATATATTTT,CASTLPRGTGNTIYF
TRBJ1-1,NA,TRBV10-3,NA,TGTGCCATCAGTCCTACGGTGAACACTGAAGCTTTCTTT,CAISPTVNTEAFF
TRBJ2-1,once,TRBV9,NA,TGTGCCAGCAGCGTAGGAGACTACAATGAGCAGTTCTTC,CASSVGDYNEQFF
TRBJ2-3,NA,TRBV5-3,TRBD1,TGTGCCAGAAGCTTGGGACAGGGGGAGATAGATACGCAGTATTTT,CARSLGQGEIDTQYF
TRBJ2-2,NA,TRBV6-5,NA,TGTGCCAGCAGGGGACATAACACCGGGGAGCTGTTTTTT,CASRGHNTGELFF
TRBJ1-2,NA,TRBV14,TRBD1,TGTGCCAGCAGCCAAGCAGGGGGCTATGGCTACACCTTC,CASSQAGGYGYTF
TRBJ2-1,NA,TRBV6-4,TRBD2,TGTGCCAGCAGTGAGACTAGCGGTACCTACAATGAGCAGTTCTTC,CASSETSGTYNEQFF
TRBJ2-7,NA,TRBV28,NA,TGTGCCAGTCACGGGGGACCGGGACAGACCTACGAGCAGTACTTC,CASHGGPGQTYEQYF
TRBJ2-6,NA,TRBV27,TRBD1,TGTGCCAGCAGTTCCCCCAGGACAGGGGGTAAGTCTGGGGCCAACGTCCTGACTTTC,CASSSPRTGGKSGANVLTF
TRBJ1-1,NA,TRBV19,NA,TGTGCCAGTAGTCCTCCCCTGGGGGCCGCTGAAGCTTTCTTT,CASSPPLGAAEAFF
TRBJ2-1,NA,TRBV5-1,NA,TGCGCCAGCAGCGGCCGGGGTAGCAGCTACAATGAGCAGTTCTTC,CASSGRGSSYNEQFF
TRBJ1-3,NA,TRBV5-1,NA,TGCGCCAGCAGCTTCTGGGGGGGCGACTCCTCTGGAAACACCATATATTTT,CASSFWGGDSSGNTIYF
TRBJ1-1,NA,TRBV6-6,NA,TGTGCCAGCAGGCCCCTGGCGGGCAGAATGAACACTGAAGCTTTCTTT,CASRPLAGRMNTEAFF
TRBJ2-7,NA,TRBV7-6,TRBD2,TGTGCCAGCAGCTTAGCGGGAGGACTAGCGGATTACGAGCAGTACTTC,CASSLAGGLADYEQYF
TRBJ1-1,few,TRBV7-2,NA,TGTGCCAGCAGCTTAGCGACCTACGGACTAAACACTGAAGCTTTCTTT,CASSLATYGLNTEAFF
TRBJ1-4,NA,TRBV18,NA,TGTGCCAGCTCAAGGGGCAGGGGCGCATCTAATGAAAAACTGTTTTTT,CASSRGRGASNEKLFF
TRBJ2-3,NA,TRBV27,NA,TGTGCCAGCAGTGCAAAAAGGACTGCCGGTACGCAGTATTTT,CASSAKRTAGTQYF
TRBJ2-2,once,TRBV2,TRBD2,TGTGCCAGCAGTGAGACTAGCGGCTTGGCTGGGGAGCTGTTTTTT,CASSETSGLAGELFF
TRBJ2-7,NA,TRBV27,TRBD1,TGTGCCAGCAGTTTTGGGCGTACGACAGGGCCAAGCTCCTACGAGCAGTACTTC,CASSFGRTTGPSSYEQYF
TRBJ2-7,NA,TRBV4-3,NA,TGCGCCAGCAGCCAGGGCCGAACCTACGAGCAGTACTTC,CASSQGRTYEQYF
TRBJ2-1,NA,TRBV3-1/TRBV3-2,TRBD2,TGTGCCAGCAGCCAAGATCTTTGGGGGGGCAATGAGCAGTTCTTC,CASSQDLWGGNEQFF
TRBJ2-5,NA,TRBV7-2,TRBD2,TGTGCCAGCAGCTTAGATAGTAGCGGGAGACTGGAGACCCAGTACTTC,CASSLDSSGRLETQYF
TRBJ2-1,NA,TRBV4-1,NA,TGCGCCAGCAGCCAAGAATCGGAGATCTCCTACAATGAGCAGTTCTTC,CASSQESEISYNEQFF
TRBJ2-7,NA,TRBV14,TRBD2,TGTGCCAGCAGCCCCTTAACTAGCGGGAGTTACGAGCAGTACTTC,CASSPLTSGSYEQYF
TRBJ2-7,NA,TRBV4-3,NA,TGCGCCAGCAACATCCCCGTGGACTCAACCTACGAGCAGTACTTC,CASNIPVDSTYEQYF
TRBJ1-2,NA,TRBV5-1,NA,TGCGCCAGCAGCCTTGGCCCAGGGGAGATGGATGGCTACATCTTC,CASSLGPGEMDGYIF
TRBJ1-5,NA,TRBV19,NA,TGTGCCAGTAATGGCAGGGGTAGCAATCAGCCCCAGCATTTT,CASNGRGSNQPQHF
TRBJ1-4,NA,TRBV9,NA,TGTGCCAGCAGCGTAGGAGTCGGGGGGACTGAAAAACTGTTTTTT,CASSVGVGGTEKLFF
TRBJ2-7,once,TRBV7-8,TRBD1,TGTGCCAGCAGCTTAGACCGGGACAGGGTCGAGCAGTACTTC,CASSLDRDRVEQYF
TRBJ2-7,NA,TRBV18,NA,TGTGCCAGCTCACCACCCTATCCTAGCTACGAGCAGTACTTC,CASSPPYPSYEQYF
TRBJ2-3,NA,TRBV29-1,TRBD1,TGCAGCGTTGAAACCAAGGGACAGGGACCCACAGATACGCAGTATTTT,CSVETKGQGPTDTQYF
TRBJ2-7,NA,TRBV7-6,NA,TGTGCCAGCAGCTTGGAGTACGAGCAGTACTTC,CASSLEYEQYF
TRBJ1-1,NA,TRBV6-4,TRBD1,TGTGCCAGCAGGACGGTAGACAGGGGGCCGCAAACTACCTACACTGAAGCTTTCTTT,CASRTVDRGPQTTYTEAFF
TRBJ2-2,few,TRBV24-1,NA,TGTGCCACCGGGGAGACCGGGGAGCTGTTTTTT,CATGETGELFF
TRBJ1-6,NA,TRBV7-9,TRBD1,TGTGCCAGCAGCGCGTCCGGGACAGTGTCACCCCTCCACTTT,CASSASGTVSPLHF
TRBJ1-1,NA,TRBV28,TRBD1,TGTGCCAGCAGGCAGGGGGCTCTTGAAGCTTTCTTT,CASRQGALEAFF
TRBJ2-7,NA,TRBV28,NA,TGTGCCAGCTCTCACCCGGGATACACCTACGAGCAGTACTTC,CASSHPGYTYEQYF
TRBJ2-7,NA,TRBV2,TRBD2,TGTGCCAGCCTTCCCTTAGCGGGGGGAGCCTACGAGCAGTACTTC,CASLPLAGGAYEQYF
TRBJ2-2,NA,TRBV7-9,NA,TGTGCCAGCAGTTTGACAGGGAACACCGGGGAGCTGTTTTTT,CASSLTGNTGELFF
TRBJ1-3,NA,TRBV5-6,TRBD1,TGTGCCAGCAGGGAGCTGGACAGGGATGAAAACACCATATATTTT,CASRELDRDENTIYF
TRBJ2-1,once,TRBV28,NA,TGTGCCAGCAGTGTCAGGATCTCCAGGGCCTACAATGAGCAGTTCTTC,CASSVRISRAYNEQFF
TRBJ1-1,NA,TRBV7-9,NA,TGTGCCAGCAGCTTAGTCGGGATAGAGAACACTGAAGCTTTCTTT,CASSLVGIENTEAFF